The 18 T cell receptor beta chains below all came from one sample that was sequenced in a study of OX40 agonist ivuxolimab in advanced cancers. Sequencing used immunoSEQ multiplex PCR; TCRdb keeps in-frame clones, though not all of them. The sample carries 35,000 to 55,000 clones, 80% recorded once. The sequencing used CD4+ or CD8+ T cells sorted from blood, collected in a trial of the OX40 agonist ivuxolimab. The source of these receptors is an adult with an advanced solid tumor such as melanoma, head and neck, liver or kidney cancer.

This chain connects TRBV18 to TRBJ2-3; D perhaps matches TRBD1 (6 bases). With 3 bases removed from V and 6 bases from J, the gap between germline ends came to 16 bases. The CDR3 has 15 residues. CDR1 and CDR2 (germline): KGHSH, LQKENI. CDR3 sequence reads: CASSPKSGVADTQYF. CDR3 coding DNA: TGTGCCAGCTCACCCAAGTCAGGGGTTGCGGATACGCAGTATTTT. The full variable domain, its missing parts supplied by reference TRBV18 and TRBJ2-3, is NAGVMQNPRHLVRRRGQEARLRCSPMKGHSHVYWYRQLPEEGLKFMVYLQKENIIDESGMPKERFSAEFPKEGPSILRIQQVVRGDSAAYFCASSPKSGVADTQYFGPGTRLTVL.

The J gene is TRBJ2-7, the V gene TRBV25-1, with TRBD1 matching 8 bases. V was clipped by 3 bases and J by 3 bases; unmatched bases: 4. The CDR3 loop spans 14 amino acids. From germline, CDR1 is MGHDK and CDR2 SYGVNS. CDR3 sequence reads: CASSEPRGHYEQYF. The CDR3 nucleotides read TGTGCCAGCAGTGAGCCCAGGGGGCACTACGAGCAGTACTTC.

This sequence joins TRBV27 and TRBJ1-2; D is perhaps TRBD1 (6 bases). Trimming pared 6 bases from V and 0 bases from J, leaving 14 bases between. The CDR3 loop spans 15 amino acids. Germline loops: CDR1 MNHEY, CDR2 SMNVEV (reference sequence). The CDR3 spells CASRLSRGTNYGYTF. The CDR3, as DNA: TGTGCCAGCAGATTGTCGAGGGGGACTAACTATGGCTACACCTTC.

This chain joins TRBV14 and TRBJ1-1; D is unresolved. The V gene lost 4 bases and the J gene lost 0 bases, with 12 bases spanning the gap. This CDR3 region has 15 residues. Germline lookup yields CDR1 SGHDN and CDR2 FVKESK. CDR3 residues: CASSRGLFMNTEAFF. In nucleotides, the CDR3 is TGTGCCAGCAGCCGAGGATTGTTCATGAACACTGAAGCTTTCTTT.

The V gene is TRBV2, the J gene TRBJ2-3, with no clear D. Germline loops: CDR1 SNHLY, CDR2 FYNNEI. Trimming took off 2 bases at V and 2 bases at J, with 11 bases between the two ends. This CDR3 region has 15 residues. The CDR3 loop is CASSESPGPTDTQYF. CDR3 nucleotides: TGTGCCAGCAGTGAATCCCCAGGACCCACAGATACGCAGTATTTT.

The chain employs TRBV6-5 and TRBJ2-7; a weak D match, TRBD1 (6 bases). Trimming stripped 2 bases from V and 6 bases from J, with 14 bases between. Germline loops: CDR1 MNHEY, CDR2 SVGAGI. The CDR3 sequence is 14 residues long. The CDR3: CASSYSRDTREQYF. The DNA for the CDR3 is TGTGCCAGCAGTTACAGTCGGGACACTCGCGAGCAGTACTTC.

The chain is built from TRBV5-1 and TRBJ2-7, with 8 bases lining up with TRBD2. The CDR3 length is 15 residues. V lost 0 bases and J lost 6; bases outside the gene matches: 8. In germline, CDR1 is SGHRS, CDR2 YFSETQ. CDR3 coding DNA: TGCGCCAGCAGCTTGGAATCGGGAGGGGTAGGCGAGCAGTACTTC. Translation: CASSLESGGVGEQYF.

The rearrangement links TRBV14 to TRBJ2-3; maybe TRBD2 (6 bases). CDR3 length equals 13 residues. CDR1 is SGHDN and CDR2 is FVKESK in the germline V gene. Trimming cost V 8 bases and J 3 bases, with 12 bases left between them. CDR3 DNA: TGTGCCAGCCGCGGGATGGGTACAGATACGCAGTATTTT. This codes for CASRGMGTDTQYF.

The V and J genes are TRBV18 and TRBJ2-1; 8 positions match TRBD2. The CDR3 consists of 14 residues. V shed 2 bases, J shed 8 bases, and the junction held 5 bases outside the gene matches. The V gene's germline CDR1 is KGHSH and CDR2 LQKENI. CDR3 protein: CASSPISGNDEQFF. For the CDR3, the DNA is TGTGCCAGCTCACCAATTAGCGGGAACGATGAGCAGTTCTTC. The whole variable domain, remainder taken from reference TRBV18 and TRBJ2-1, is NAGVMQNPRHLVRRRGQEARLRCSPMKGHSHVYWYRQLPEEGLKFMVYLQKENIIDESGMPKERFSAEFPKEGPSILRIQQVVRGDSAAYFCASSPISGNDEQFFGPGTRLTVL.

The CDR3 spells CASSFAGTEAFF. CDR3 coding DNA: TGTGCCAGCAGCTTTGCGGGGACTGAAGCTTTCTTT. V gene TRBV7-2 combines with J gene TRBJ1-1; no clear D gene. V was pared by 3 bases and J by 5 bases, with 7 bases between. CDR3 length: 12 residues. Germline CDR1 reads SGHTA; CDR2 reads FQGNSA.

This chain joins TRBV19 and TRBJ1-4; D gene ambiguous. Between the trimmed V and J ends, which lost 6 bases and 7 bases, there was a span of 15 bases. The V gene's germline CDR1 is LNHDA and CDR2 SQIVND (reference sequence). CDR3 size: 14 residues. CDR3 loop: CASSRTLAAEKLFF. In nucleotides, the CDR3 is TGTGCCAGTAGCCGGACCCTGGCGGCTGAAAAACTGTTTTTT.

This clone was counted between two and nine times. This rearrangement joins TRBV10-2 to TRBJ2-7; D gene unclear. Trimming left V 2 bases short and J 4 bases short, with 9 bases between. The CDR3 is 13 residues long. Germline CDR1 and CDR2: WSHSY and SAAADI. CDR3 DNA: TGCGCCAGCAGTGAGAGCCCTAGGTACGAGCAGTACTTC. It encodes CASSESPRYEQYF.

The chain couples TRBV5-1 to TRBJ2-5; the D gene is possibly TRBD1 (6 bases). This CDR3 spans 15 amino acids. The germline V gene encodes CDR1 SGHRS and CDR2 YFSETQ. Trimming pared 0 bases from V and 2 bases from J, leaving 11 bases between. CDR3 DNA: TGCGCCAGCAGCTTGGCTGGACAGCAACAAGAGACCCAGTACTTC. Its translation is CASSLAGQQQETQYF.

This chain joins TRBV9 and TRBJ2-1; TRBD2 aligns across 7 bases. Germline V gene sequence: CDR1 SGDLS, CDR2 YYNGEE. This CDR3 is 15 amino acids long. The trim removed 2 bases at V and 8 bases at J, leaving 10 bases unmatched. The CDR3 coding sequence is TGTGCCAGCAGCGTGACTAGCCGTTTATACGATGAGCAGTTCTTC. Protein: CASSVTSRLYDEQFF. The entire variable domain, with the rest obtained from reference TRBV9 and TRBJ2-1, is as follows: DSGVTQTPKHLITATGQRVTLRCSPRSGDLSVYWYQQSLDQGLQFLIQYYNGEERAKGNILERFSAQQFPDLHSELNLSSLELGDSALYFCASSVTSRLYDEQFFGPGTRLTVL.

V usage is TRBV2 and J usage is TRBJ2-5, with D unresolved. Per germline, CDR1 SNHLY and CDR2 FYNNEI. The CDR3 consists of 13 residues. Trimming took 8 bases from V and 2 from J, leaving 12 bases between them. The CDR3 sequence: CASSLGLQETQYF. The CDR3 region has the DNA TGTGCCAGCTCCTTAGGGCTTCAAGAGACCCAGTACTTC.

The chain has TRBV5-1 and TRBJ2-3, with no clear D. CDR1 SGHRS and CDR2 YFSETQ come from the germline V gene. The CDR3 loop spans 13 amino acids. Trimming took 2 bases from V and 4 from J, leaving 8 bases between them. The CDR3 reads CASSLSGADTQYF. CDR3 bases: TGCGCCAGCAGCTTAAGTGGGGCAGATACGCAGTATTTT.

This rearrangement joins TRBV28 to TRBJ2-1; perhaps TRBD2 as D (6 bases). This CDR3 region has 14 residues. The germline V gene has CDR1 MDHEN and CDR2 SYDVKM. The V end was cut by 7 bases, the J end by 0 bases, with 10 bases between. CDR3 in DNA: TGTGCCAGCACATACGGGGGCTCCTACAATGAGCAGTTCTTC. This encodes CASTYGGSYNEQFF.

The chain combines TRBV5-1 with TRBJ1-1, with 9 bases that match TRBD1. Unmatched junction bases numbered 5, after V lost 1 base and J lost 4 bases. Germline assignment: CDR1 SGHRS and CDR2 YFSETQ. The CDR3 has 15 amino acids. CDR3 sequence: CASSLRTGVSTEAFF. The CDR3, as DNA: TGCGCCAGCAGCTTGCGGACAGGGGTTAGCACTGAAGCTTTCTTT.